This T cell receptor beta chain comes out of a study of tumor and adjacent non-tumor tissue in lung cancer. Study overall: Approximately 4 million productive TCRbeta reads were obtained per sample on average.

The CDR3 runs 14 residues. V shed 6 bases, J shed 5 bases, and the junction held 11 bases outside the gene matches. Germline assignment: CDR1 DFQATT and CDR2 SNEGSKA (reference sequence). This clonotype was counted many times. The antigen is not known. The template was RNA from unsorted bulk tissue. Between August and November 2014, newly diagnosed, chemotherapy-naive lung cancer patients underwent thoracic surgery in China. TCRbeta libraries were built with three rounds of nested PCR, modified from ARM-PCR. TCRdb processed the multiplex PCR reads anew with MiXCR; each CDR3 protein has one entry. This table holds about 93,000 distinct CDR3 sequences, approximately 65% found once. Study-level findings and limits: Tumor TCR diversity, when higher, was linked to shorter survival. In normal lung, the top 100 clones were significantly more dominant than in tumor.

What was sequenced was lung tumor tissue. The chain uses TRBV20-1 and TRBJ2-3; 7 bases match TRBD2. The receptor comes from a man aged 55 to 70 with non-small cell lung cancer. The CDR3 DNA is TGCAGTGCACCACTTGCGGGAGTAGAAGATACGCAGTATTTT. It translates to CSAPLAGVEDTQYF.